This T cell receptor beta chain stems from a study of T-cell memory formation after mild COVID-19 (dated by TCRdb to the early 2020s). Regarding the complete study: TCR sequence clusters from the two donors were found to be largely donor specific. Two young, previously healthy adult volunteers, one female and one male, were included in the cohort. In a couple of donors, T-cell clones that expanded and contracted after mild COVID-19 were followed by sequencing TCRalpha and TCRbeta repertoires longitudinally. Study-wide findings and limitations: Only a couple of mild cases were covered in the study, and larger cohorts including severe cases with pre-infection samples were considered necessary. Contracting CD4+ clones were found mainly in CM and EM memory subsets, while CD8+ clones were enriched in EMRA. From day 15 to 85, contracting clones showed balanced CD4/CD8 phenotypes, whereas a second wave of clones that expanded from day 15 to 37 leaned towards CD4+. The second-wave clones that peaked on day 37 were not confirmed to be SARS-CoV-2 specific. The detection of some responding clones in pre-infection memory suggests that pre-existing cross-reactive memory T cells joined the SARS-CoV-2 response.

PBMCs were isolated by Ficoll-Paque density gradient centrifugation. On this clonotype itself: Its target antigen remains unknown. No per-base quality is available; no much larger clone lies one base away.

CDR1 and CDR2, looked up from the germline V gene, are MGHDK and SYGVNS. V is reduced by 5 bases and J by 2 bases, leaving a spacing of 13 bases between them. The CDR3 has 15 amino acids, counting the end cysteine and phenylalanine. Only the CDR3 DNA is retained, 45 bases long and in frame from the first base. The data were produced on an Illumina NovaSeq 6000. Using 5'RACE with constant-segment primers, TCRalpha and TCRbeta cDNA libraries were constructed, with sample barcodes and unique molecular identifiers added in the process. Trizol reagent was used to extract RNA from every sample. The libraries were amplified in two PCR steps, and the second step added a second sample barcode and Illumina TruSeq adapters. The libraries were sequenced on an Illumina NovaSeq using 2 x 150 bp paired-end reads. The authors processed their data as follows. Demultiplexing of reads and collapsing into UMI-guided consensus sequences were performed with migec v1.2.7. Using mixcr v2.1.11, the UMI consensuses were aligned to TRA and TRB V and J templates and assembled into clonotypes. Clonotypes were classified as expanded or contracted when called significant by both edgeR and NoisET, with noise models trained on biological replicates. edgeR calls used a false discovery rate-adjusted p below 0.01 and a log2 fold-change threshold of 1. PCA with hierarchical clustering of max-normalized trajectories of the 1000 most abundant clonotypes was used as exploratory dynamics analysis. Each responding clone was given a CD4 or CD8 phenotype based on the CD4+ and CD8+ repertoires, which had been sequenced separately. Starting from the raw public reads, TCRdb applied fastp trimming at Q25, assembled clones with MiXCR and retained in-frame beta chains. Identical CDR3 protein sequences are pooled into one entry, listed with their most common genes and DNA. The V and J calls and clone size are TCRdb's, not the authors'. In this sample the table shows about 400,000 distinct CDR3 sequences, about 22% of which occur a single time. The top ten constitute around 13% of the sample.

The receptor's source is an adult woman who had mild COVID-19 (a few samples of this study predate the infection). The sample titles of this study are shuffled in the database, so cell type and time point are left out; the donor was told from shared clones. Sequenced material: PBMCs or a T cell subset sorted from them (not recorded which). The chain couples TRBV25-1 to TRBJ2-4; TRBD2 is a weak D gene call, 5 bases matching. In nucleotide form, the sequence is TGTGCCAGCAGTTCTCCGACTACCCCCAAAAACATTCAGTACTTC. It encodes CASSSPTTPKNIQYF.